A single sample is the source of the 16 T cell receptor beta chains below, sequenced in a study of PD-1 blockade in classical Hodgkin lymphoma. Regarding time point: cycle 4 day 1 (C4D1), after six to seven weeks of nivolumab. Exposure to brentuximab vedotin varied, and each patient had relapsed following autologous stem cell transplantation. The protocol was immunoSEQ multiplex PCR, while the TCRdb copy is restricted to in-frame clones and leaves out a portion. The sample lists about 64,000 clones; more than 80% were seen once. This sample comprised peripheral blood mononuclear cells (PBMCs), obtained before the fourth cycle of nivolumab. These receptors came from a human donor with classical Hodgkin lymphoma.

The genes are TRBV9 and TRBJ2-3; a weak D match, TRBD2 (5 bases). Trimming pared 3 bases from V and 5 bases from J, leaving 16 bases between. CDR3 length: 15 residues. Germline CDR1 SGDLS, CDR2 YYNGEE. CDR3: CASSGQLGWGDTQYF. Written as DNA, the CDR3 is TGTGCCAGCAGCGGACAACTAGGGTGGGGAGATACGCAGTATTTT.

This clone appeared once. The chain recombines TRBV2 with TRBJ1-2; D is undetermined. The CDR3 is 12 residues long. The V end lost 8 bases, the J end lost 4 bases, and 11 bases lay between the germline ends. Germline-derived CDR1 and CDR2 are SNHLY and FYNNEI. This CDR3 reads CASGGGVYGYTF. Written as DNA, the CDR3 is TGTGCCAGCGGCGGCGGGGTCTATGGCTACACCTTC.

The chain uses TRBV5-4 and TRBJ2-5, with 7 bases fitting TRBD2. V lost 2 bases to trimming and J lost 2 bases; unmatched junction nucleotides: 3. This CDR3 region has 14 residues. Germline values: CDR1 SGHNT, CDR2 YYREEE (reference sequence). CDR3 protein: CASSFGTTQETQYF. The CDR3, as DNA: TGTGCCAGCAGCTTTGGGACTACTCAAGAGACCCAGTACTTC.

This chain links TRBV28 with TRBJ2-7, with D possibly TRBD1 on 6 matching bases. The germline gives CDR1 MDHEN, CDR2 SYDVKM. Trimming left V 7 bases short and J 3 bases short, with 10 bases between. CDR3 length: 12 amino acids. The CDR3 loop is CASTSGDYEQYF. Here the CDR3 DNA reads TGTGCCAGCACGTCAGGGGACTACGAGCAGTACTTC. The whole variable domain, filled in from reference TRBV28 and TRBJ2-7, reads DVKVTQSSRYLVKRTGEKVFLECVQDMDHENMFWYRQDPGLGLRLIYFSYDVKMKEKGDIPEGYSVSREKKERFSLILESASTNQTSMYLCASTSGDYEQYFGPGTRLTVT.

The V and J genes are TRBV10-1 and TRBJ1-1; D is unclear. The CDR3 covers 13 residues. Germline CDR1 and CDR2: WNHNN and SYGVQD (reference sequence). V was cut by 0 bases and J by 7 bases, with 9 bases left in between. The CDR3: CASSESLVGEAFF. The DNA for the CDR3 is TGCGCCAGCAGTGAGTCCTTGGTAGGTGAAGCTTTCTTT.

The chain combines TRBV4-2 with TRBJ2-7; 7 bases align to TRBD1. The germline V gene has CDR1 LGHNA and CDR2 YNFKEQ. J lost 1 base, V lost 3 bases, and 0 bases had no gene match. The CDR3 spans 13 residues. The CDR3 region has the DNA TGTGCCAGCAGCCAGGACAGGTCCTACGAGCAGTACTTC. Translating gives CASSQDRSYEQYF.

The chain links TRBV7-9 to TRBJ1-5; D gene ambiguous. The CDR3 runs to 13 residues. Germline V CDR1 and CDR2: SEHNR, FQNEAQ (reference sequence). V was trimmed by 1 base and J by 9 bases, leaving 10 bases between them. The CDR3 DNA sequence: TGTGCCAGCAGCTTAGAGGGAGGGTCGCCCCAGCATTTT. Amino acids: CASSLEGGSPQHF.

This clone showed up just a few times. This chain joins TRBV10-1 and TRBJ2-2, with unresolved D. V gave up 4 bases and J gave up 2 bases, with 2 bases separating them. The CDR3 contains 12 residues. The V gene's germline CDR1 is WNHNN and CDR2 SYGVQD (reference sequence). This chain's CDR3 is CASSVNTGELFF. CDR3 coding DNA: TGCGCCAGCAGTGTTAACACCGGGGAGCTGTTTTTT.

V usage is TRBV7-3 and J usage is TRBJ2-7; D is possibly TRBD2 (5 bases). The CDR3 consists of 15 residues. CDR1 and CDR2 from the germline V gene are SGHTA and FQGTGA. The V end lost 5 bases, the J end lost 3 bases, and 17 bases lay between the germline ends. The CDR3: CASSPSGGSLYEQYF. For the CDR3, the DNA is TGTGCCAGCAGCCCCAGCGGCGGAAGCCTCTACGAGCAGTACTTC.

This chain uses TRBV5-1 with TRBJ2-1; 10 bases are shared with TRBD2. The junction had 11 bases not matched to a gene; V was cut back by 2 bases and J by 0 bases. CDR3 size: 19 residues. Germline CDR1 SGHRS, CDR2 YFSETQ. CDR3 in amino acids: CASSFGLADPSASYNEQFF. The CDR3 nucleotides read TGCGCCAGCAGCTTCGGACTAGCGGACCCCTCGGCCTCCTACAATGAGCAGTTCTTC.

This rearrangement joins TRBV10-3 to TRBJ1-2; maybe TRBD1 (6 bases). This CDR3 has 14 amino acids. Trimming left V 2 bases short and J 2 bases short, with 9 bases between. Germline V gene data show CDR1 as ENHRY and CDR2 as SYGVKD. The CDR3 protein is CAISETGPNYGYTF. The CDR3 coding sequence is TGTGCCATCAGTGAGACAGGGCCCAACTATGGCTACACCTTC.

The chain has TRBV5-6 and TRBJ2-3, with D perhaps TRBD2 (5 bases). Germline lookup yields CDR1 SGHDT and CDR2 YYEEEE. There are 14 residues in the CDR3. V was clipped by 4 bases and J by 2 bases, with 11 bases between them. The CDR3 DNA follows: TGTGCCAGCAGCCCATCCGGGGACACAGATACGCAGTATTTT. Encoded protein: CASSPSGDTDTQYF. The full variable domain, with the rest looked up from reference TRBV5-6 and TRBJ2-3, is DAGVTQSPTHLIKTRGQQVTLRCSPKSGHDTVSWYQQALGQGPQFIFQYYEEEERQRGNFPDRFSGHQFPNYSSELNVNALLLGDSALYLCASSPSGDTDTQYFGPGTRLTVL.

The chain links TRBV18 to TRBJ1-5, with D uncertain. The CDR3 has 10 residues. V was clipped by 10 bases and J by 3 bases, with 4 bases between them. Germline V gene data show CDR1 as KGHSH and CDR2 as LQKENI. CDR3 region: CAIPNQPQHF. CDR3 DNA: TGTGCCATCCCCAATCAGCCCCAGCATTTT.

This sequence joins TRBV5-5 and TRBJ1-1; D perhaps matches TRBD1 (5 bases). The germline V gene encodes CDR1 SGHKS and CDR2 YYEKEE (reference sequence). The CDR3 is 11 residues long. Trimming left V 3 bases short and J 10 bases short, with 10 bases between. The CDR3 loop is CASSWGVRAFF. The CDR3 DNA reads TGTGCCAGCAGCTGGGGGGTAAGAGCTTTCTTT.

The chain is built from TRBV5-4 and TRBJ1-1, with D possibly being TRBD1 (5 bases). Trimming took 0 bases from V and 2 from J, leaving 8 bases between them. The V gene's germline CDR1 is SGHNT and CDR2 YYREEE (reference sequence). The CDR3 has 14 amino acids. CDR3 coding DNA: TGTGCCAGCAGCTTGGGGGGGGATAACACTGAAGCTTTCTTT. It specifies CASSLGGDNTEAFF.

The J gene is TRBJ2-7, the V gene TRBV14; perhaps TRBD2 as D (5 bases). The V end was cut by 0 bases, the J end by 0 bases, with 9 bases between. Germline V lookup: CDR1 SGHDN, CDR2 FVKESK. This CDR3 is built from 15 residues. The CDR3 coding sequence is TGTGCCAGCAGCCAAGACAGCGGTAGCTCCTACGAGCAGTACTTC. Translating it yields CASSQDSGSSYEQYF.